A single sample is the source of the 5 T cell receptor beta chains below, sequenced in a study of prognosis after radiotherapy for stage I lung cancer. With two-round multiplex PCR, TCR beta CDR3 sequences were amplified from genomic DNA. Gene-specific TRBV and TRBJ primers were used in PCR round one. TCRdb recomputed calls from the multiplex PCR reads with MiXCR, one row per CDR3 protein. The sample includes around 63,000 distinct CDR3 sequences, around a quarter of them seen just once. Material: PBMCs, obtained before or after stereotactic body radiation therapy (not recorded which). The receptor set was obtained from a donor of 50 years or more with non-small cell lung cancer.

The sample holds many counts of this clonotype. This chain links TRBV6-1 with TRBJ1-3, with D maybe TRBD1 (5 bases). This CDR3 is 13 amino acids long. Trimming pared 11 bases from V and 0 bases from J, leaving 11 bases between. Germline CDR1 and CDR2: MNHNS and SASEGT. The CDR3: CAGKGVSGNTIYF. The CDR3 nucleotides read TGTGCCGGAAAAGGGGTCTCTGGAAACACCATATATTTT.

This clonotype has ten or more counts. V usage is TRBV6-1 and J usage is TRBJ1-1; TRBD1 aligns across 8 bases. The CDR3 is made up of 14 amino acids. The trim removed 6 bases at V and 6 bases at J, leaving 9 bases unmatched. CDR1 and CDR2 from the germline V gene are MNHNS and SASEGT. CDR3 amino acids: CASRDDRGYPEAFF. For the CDR3, the DNA is TGTGCCAGCAGAGACGACAGGGGTTACCCTGAAGCTTTCTTT.

As concerns this clonotype: This sequence is one base from a far larger clone and is likely a read error. V is TRBV6-4 and J is TRBJ1-2; D unresolved. This CDR3 contains 14 residues. Germline loops: CDR1 MRHNA, CDR2 SNTAGT. Trimming took off 7 bases at V and 2 bases at J, with 14 bases between the two ends. CDR3 nucleotide sequence: TGTGCCAGCATCAAGGTCCGTGACAACTATGGCTACACCTTC. Translation: CASIKVRDNYGYTF.

This clonotype was picked up many times. The chain is built from TRBV4-2 and TRBJ1-4, with 9 bases lining up with TRBD1. Per germline, CDR1 LGHNA and CDR2 YNFKEQ. The CDR3 loop spans 15 amino acids. The V and J ends lost 4 bases and 5 bases, in that order; junction bases with no gene match: 5. CDR3 in amino acids: CASSRSTGGNEKLFF. CDR3 DNA sequence: TGTGCCAGCAGCCGGTCGACAGGGGGGAATGAAAAACTGTTTTTT.

This clonotype was found many times. The chain couples TRBV2 to TRBJ2-7; 7 nucleotides line up with TRBD1. The CDR3 runs to 14 residues. Trimming took 7 bases from V and 1 from J; bases not matched to a gene: 7. Germline CDR1 SNHLY, CDR2 FYNNEI. The CDR3 is CASTLQGTSYEQYF. In nucleotides, the CDR3 is TGTGCCAGCACATTACAGGGGACGTCCTACGAGCAGTACTTC.